The text below deals with one T cell receptor beta chain. Its antigen is unknown. CDR3 length: 15 amino acids. Trimming removed 3 bases from V and 4 bases from J, with 18 bases in between. Looked up from germline, CDR1 is SQVTM and CDR2 is ANQGSEA. This entry belongs to a study of T cell repertoires in cytomegalovirus infection. About the study: As its CMV epitopes, the study selected recently identified HLA-C-restricted and well-studied HLA-B-restricted targets. Whole-study findings and limits: CMV-specific HLA-C-restricted TCR beta clonotypes dominated the ex vivo response.

TCRdb analysed the reads with MiXCR anew, one entry per CDR3 protein. In the table there are some 120,000 distinct CDR3 sequences, 32% of which are singletons. The starting material was CD8+ T cells from cultured PBMCs, obtained from culture after CMV antigen stimulation. The TCR sequence derives from a human donor in good health (CMV status not recorded). Some clones in this sample may be carry-over from other donors' samples. The V call is TRBV29-1, the J call TRBJ2-5; D possibly corresponds to TRBD2 (6 bases). CDR3 residues: CSVDLARNLIETQYF. CDR3 DNA: TGCAGCGTTGACCTAGCGCGGAACCTTATAGAGACCCAGTACTTC.